This T cell receptor (beta chain) was retrieved from a study of T cells in localized non-small cell lung cancer. As concerns this clone: Its antigen is unknown.

This CDR3 region has 14 residues. Germline V lookup: CDR1 SGDLS, CDR2 YYNGEE. Between the trimmed V and J ends, which lost 1 base and 3 bases, there was a span of 11 bases. The data were produced by immunoSEQ multiplex PCR, yet TCRdb's version contains in-frame clones alone and is incomplete. The sample records around 50,000 clones, about four fifths being singletons. Study-level findings and limits: A median of about 58 of the top 100 tumor clones appeared in adjacent lung, which was paired and uninvolved.

The sample in question was peripheral blood, obtained before any cancer treatment. V and J are TRBV9 and TRBJ2-7, with a possible D match to TRBD1 (5 bases). This TCR derives from a female donor older than 55 with stage II squamous cell lung carcinoma. CDR3 bases: TGTGCCAGCAGCGTAAGTCCAGGGAACTACGAGCAGTACTTC. As protein: CASSVSPGNYEQYF.